Below are 8 T cell receptor beta chains sequenced from a single sample in a study of blood T cell repertoires in COVID-19. Sequencing was performed with immunoSEQ multiplex PCR; in TCRdb, only in-frame clones are kept and a portion is missing. The profile shows 100,000 to 150,000 clones, 80% to 90% of them singletons. Sequenced sample: peripheral blood. The receptors shown here come from a man aged 60 to 75 with COVID-19, enrolled during active disease.

The V call is TRBV11-2, the J call TRBJ2-3, with D hard to call. V dropped 0 bases and J dropped 12 bases, with 13 bases sitting between them. The CDR3 runs to 13 residues. Germline CDR1 reads SGHAT; CDR2 reads FQNNGV. In nucleotides, the CDR3 is TGTGCCAGCAGCTTAGACTGGCAGAATGCTCAGTATTTT. Translated: CASSLDWQNAQYF.

This chain uses TRBV11-2 with TRBJ2-7; 11 bases line up with TRBD2. After removal of 6 bases from V and 7 bases from J, the junction contained 5 bases not matched to a gene. Per germline, CDR1 SGHAT and CDR2 FQNNGV. The CDR3 consists of 13 residues. CDR3 loop: CASSRGLAGEQYF. The CDR3, as DNA: TGTGCCAGCAGTCGTGGACTAGCGGGTGAGCAGTACTTC.

The V and J genes are TRBV27 and TRBJ2-7; 12 nucleotides align to TRBD2. Trimming at V came to 5 bases and at J to 2 bases, leaving 7 bases not matched to a gene. CDR3 length: 16 amino acids. CDR1 and CDR2 from the germline V gene are MNHEY and SMNVEV (reference sequence). The CDR3, as DNA: TGTGCCAGCAGTACCCGGACTAGCGGGGTCCCCTACGAGCAGTACTTC. It yields the protein CASSTRTSGVPYEQYF.

This clone has just one count. The chain recombines TRBV19 with TRBJ1-2; TRBD1 might be the D (5 bases). V gave up 10 bases and J gave up 2 bases, with 14 bases separating them. CDR1 LNHDA and CDR2 SQIVND come from the germline V gene (reference sequence). This CDR3 is built from 13 residues. The DNA of the CDR3 is TGTGCCACCGAACTTACAGGAAACTATGGCTACACCTTC. The encoded protein is CATELTGNYGYTF. Variable domain in full (rest from reference TRBV19 and TRBJ1-2): DGGITQSPKYLFRKEGQNVTLSCEQNLNHDAMYWYRQDPGQGLRLIYYSQIVNDFQKGDIAEGYSVSREKKESFPLTVTSAQKNPTAFYLCATELTGNYGYTFGSGTRLTVV.

The chain is built from TRBV2 and TRBJ1-6; D unresolved. Germline CDR1 SNHLY, CDR2 FYNNEI. The CDR3 has 11 residues. Trimming shortened V by 4 bases and J by 9 bases, and 4 bases separated the two germline ends. The chain's CDR3 is CASSVVSPLHF. In DNA form, the CDR3 reads TGTGCCAGCAGTGTAGTTTCACCCCTCCACTTT.

The chain uses TRBV30 and TRBJ1-2; D remains ambiguous. The V gene's germline CDR1 is GTSNPN and CDR2 SVGIG (reference sequence). V was trimmed by 7 bases and J by 0 bases, leaving 9 bases between them. This CDR3 region has 12 residues. CDR3 sequence reads: CASPTTNYGYTF. DNA for the CDR3: TGTGCCTCCCCCACTACTAACTATGGCTACACCTTC.

This chain links TRBV10-3 with TRBJ1-2, with unresolved D. In germline, CDR1 is ENHRY, CDR2 SYGVKD. The CDR3 consists of 13 residues. V was trimmed by 7 bases and J by 7 bases, leaving 16 bases between them. The CDR3 loop reads CAITPGGTVGYTF. CDR3 in DNA: TGTGCCATCACTCCGGGAGGAACGGTTGGCTACACCTTC.

CDR3: CASSAKGRDRVAYGYTF. In DNA, the CDR3 is TGTGCCAGCAGTGCGAAGGGCCGGGACAGGGTCGCGTATGGCTACACCTTC. V is TRBV6-1 and J is TRBJ1-2; 9 nucleotides align to TRBD1. There are 17 residues in the CDR3. Germline values: CDR1 MNHNS, CDR2 SASEGT. With V trimmed by 4 bases and J by 5 bases, 14 bases remained unmatched.